Each of the 3 T cell receptor beta chains below was sequenced from the same sample in a study of cytomegalovirus exposure and HLA in healthy donors. Sequencing used immunoSEQ multiplex PCR; TCRdb keeps in-frame clones, though not all of them. The sample has some 85,000 clones, 95% to 97% seen once. The specimen sequenced was PBMCs. These receptors all stem from a woman between 18 and 29 years old in good health and CMV-seronegative.

This sequence joins TRBV7-2 and TRBJ1-5, with D hard to call. This CDR3 has 15 amino acids. Trimming took off 2 bases at V and 7 bases at J, with 15 bases between the two ends. Germline-derived CDR1 and CDR2 are SGHTA and FQGNSA. CDR3 nucleotide sequence: TGTGCCAGCAGCTTATTGCGGGATCCCCGCCAGCCCCAGCATTTT. It specifies CASSLLRDPRQPQHF.

The rearrangement links TRBV5-1 to TRBJ2-1; TRBD2 aligns across 9 bases. Looked up from germline, CDR1 is SGHRS and CDR2 is YFSETQ. Trimming removed 0 bases from V and 7 bases from J; junction bases left unmatched: 11. The CDR3 loop spans 17 amino acids. DNA of the CDR3: TGCGCCAGCAGCTTGGCCTGGTCTAGCGGGACAACTAATGAGCAGTTCTTC. It encodes CASSLAWSSGTTNEQFF.

The chain is built from TRBV13 and TRBJ2-3; D not resolved. Germline V CDR1 and CDR2: PRHDT, FYEKMQ (reference sequence). This CDR3 has 14 residues. V gave up 5 bases and J gave up 7 bases, with 16 bases separating them. The CDR3 loop reads CASSAGMGSYTQYF. The DNA of the CDR3 is TGTGCCAGCAGCGCCGGTATGGGCTCTTATACGCAGTATTTT.